The 15 T cell receptor beta chains presented below share a single source sample, sequenced in a study of blood T cells in healthy people across ages. Then a second PCR, running roughly 7 to 11 cycles, was carried out with a sample-barcoded 5' primer and a J-beta primer mix. TCRdb processed the 5' RACE reads anew with MiXCR; each CDR3 protein has one entry. The repertoire holds hundreds of thousands of distinct CDR3 sequences, with roughly 49% as singletons. The material sequenced was blood. Receptors originate from a woman aged 60-75 years in good health.

The V call is TRBV3-1, the J call TRBJ2-7; D possibly uses TRBD1 or TRBD2 (5 bases each). The CDR3 has 13 amino acids. The V and J ends lost 3 bases and 6 bases respectively, with 12 bases between them. Germline assignment: CDR1 LGHDT and CDR2 YNNKEL (reference sequence). CDR3 sequence (DNA): TGTGCCAGCAGCCACCAGGGAGCATTCGAGCAGTACTTC. Its translation is CASSHQGAFEQYF.

The V gene is TRBV7-2, the J gene TRBJ2-2; 9 nucleotides line up with TRBD2. The trim removed 2 bases at V and 5 bases at J, leaving 6 bases unmatched. This CDR3 is built from 16 residues. Germline loops: CDR1 SGHTA, CDR2 FQGNSA. In nucleotides, the CDR3 is TGTGCCAGCAGCTTAAAGCGGGAGGTCAGGACCGGGGAGCTGTTTTTT. It specifies CASSLKREVRTGELFF. Drawing the rest from reference TRBV7-2 and TRBJ2-2, the complete variable domain is GAGVSQSPSNKVTEKGKDVELRCDPISGHTALYWYRQSLGQGLEFLIYFQGNSAPDKSGLPSDRFSAERTGGSVSTLTIQRTQQEDSAVYLCASSLKREVRTGELFFGEGSRLTVL.

The chain employs TRBV27 and TRBJ1-6; the match to TRBD1 covers 7 bases. V shed 4 bases, J shed 5 bases, and the junction held 5 bases outside the gene matches. This CDR3 is 15 amino acids long. The germline CDR1 and CDR2 sequences are MNHEY and SMNVEV (reference sequence). The CDR3: CASSSQTGNNSPLHF. The CDR3 bases are TGTGCCAGCAGTTCCCAGACAGGGAATAATTCACCCCTCCACTTT.

The table lists this clonotype with a few counts. V and J are TRBV20-1 and TRBJ2-5, with D maybe TRBD2 (7 bases). The DNA end is a closer match to TRBJ2-7, so the J assignment may be wrong. From germline, CDR1 is DFQATT and CDR2 SNEGSKA (reference sequence). The CDR3 is 15 residues long. Here the CDR3 DNA reads TGCAGTGCTAGAGATCCGGGGGAGGGGGGCCACGAGCAGTACTTC. Translation gives CSARDPGEGGHEQYF.

The chain employs TRBV11-3 and TRBJ2-2; D gene uncertain. CDR3 size: 13 residues. Germline lookup yields CDR1 SGHNT and CDR2 YENEEA. With 5 bases removed from V and 4 bases from J, the gap between germline ends came to 8 bases. The CDR3 DNA sequence: TGTGCCAGCAGCCCCCGTGCCACCGGGGAGCTGTTTTTT. Its protein is CASSPRATGELFF.

The sample holds many counts of this clonotype. The chain links TRBV20-1 to TRBJ2-7, with 8 nucleotides matching TRBD2. Trimming cost V 1 base and J 2 bases; bases outside gene matches: 7. CDR1 and CDR2 (germline): DFQATT, SNEGSKA (reference sequence). The CDR3 runs 15 residues. The CDR3 here is CSARVSSGNPYEQYF. CDR3 coding DNA: TGCAGTGCTAGAGTGAGTAGCGGGAACCCCTACGAGCAGTACTTC.

This sequence joins TRBV4-3 and TRBJ1-1; D possibly corresponds to TRBD1 (5 bases). Trimming pared 6 bases from V and 0 bases from J, leaving 14 bases between. CDR1 and CDR2 from the germline V gene are LGHNA and YSLEER. CDR3 length: 15 residues. The chain's CDR3 is CASSRDGFVNTEAFF. The CDR3 DNA follows: TGCGCCAGCAGTAGGGACGGATTCGTGAACACTGAAGCTTTCTTT.

This clonotype has only a few counts. The rearrangement joins TRBV20-1 to TRBJ2-3, with D perhaps TRBD2 (6 bases). Germline values: CDR1 DFQATT, CDR2 SNEGSKA (reference sequence). V was trimmed by 5 bases and J by 2 bases, leaving 20 bases between them. This CDR3 is built from 16 residues. The CDR3 loop reads CSAPGHLSGLTDTQYF. CDR3 DNA: TGCAGTGCTCCGGGGCATCTATCGGGACTCACAGATACGCAGTATTTT.

The V call is TRBV7-9, the J call TRBJ1-2; 8 bases match TRBD1. The V gene end was trimmed by 6 bases and the J gene end by 4 bases; junction bases not matched to a gene: 10. This CDR3 is built from 15 residues. Germline lookup yields CDR1 SEHNR and CDR2 FQNEAQ (reference sequence). CDR3 residues: CASRGTRGLSYGYTF. The CDR3 DNA reads TGTGCCAGCAGGGGCACCAGGGGGCTGAGCTATGGCTACACCTTC.

V is TRBV5-1 and J is TRBJ2-5; 7 nucleotides match TRBD1. This CDR3 contains 15 residues. V gave up 5 bases and J gave up 3 bases; unmatched junction bases: 10. CDR1 and CDR2 from the germline V gene are SGHRS and YFSETQ. CDR3 nucleotides: TGCGCCAGCAGTTTCGGGACAGTCCAGAAAGAGACCCAGTACTTC. It yields the protein CASSFGTVQKETQYF.

The chain combines TRBV7-3 with TRBJ2-1, with no clear D. This CDR3 contains 15 residues. The V end was cut by 1 base, the J end by 6 bases, with 13 bases between. The germline V gene encodes CDR1 SGHTA and CDR2 FQGTGA. Here the CDR3 DNA reads TGTGCCAGCAGCTTAATAGTTTATCCCCCCAATGAGCAGTTCTTC. Residues: CASSLIVYPPNEQFF.

The V and J genes are TRBV27 and TRBJ2-7; 8 bases align to TRBD2. The CDR3 has 15 residues. Per germline, CDR1 MNHEY and CDR2 SMNVEV (reference sequence). The J segment lost 0 bases and the V segment lost 6 bases, leaving 7 bases of the junction unmatched. Written as DNA, the CDR3 is TGTGCCAGCAGCCTTAGCGGGATCCTCTCCTACGAGCAGTACTTC. Residues: CASSLSGILSYEQYF.

The V call is TRBV20-1, the J call TRBJ1-2; D is ambiguous. Germline V gene data show CDR1 as DFQATT and CDR2 as SNEGSKA (reference sequence). The CDR3 spans 13 residues. V lost 0 bases and J 0 bases, leaving 5 bases between the germline ends. The CDR3 nucleotides are TGCAGTGCTAGAGAACAAGCTAACTATGGCTACACCTTC. It codes for CSAREQANYGYTF.

This clonotype has a count of ten or more. The chain uses TRBV4-3 and TRBJ2-3, with TRBD1 identical over 7 bases. Germline CDR1 and CDR2: LGHNA and YSLEER. The CDR3 sequence is 17 residues long. V shed 0 bases, J shed 0 bases, and the junction held 6 bases outside the gene matches. The CDR3 reads CASSQEHRGSSTDTQYF. In nucleotides, the CDR3 is TGCGCCAGCAGCCAAGAACACAGGGGCTCGAGCACAGATACGCAGTATTTT.

Only a few counts were recorded for this clonotype. The chain uses TRBV3-1 and TRBJ2-5; TRBD2 matches 11 bases. After removal of 11 bases from V and 4 bases from J, the junction contained 9 bases not matched to a gene. This CDR3 is 14 amino acids long. Germline CDR1 reads LGHDT; CDR2 reads YNNKEL (reference sequence). In nucleotides, the CDR3 is TGTGCCTTCGCCACTAGCGGGAGTGGAGAGACCCAGTACTTC. This gives the protein CAFATSGSGETQYF.